The entry below describes one T cell receptor (beta chain). Regarding treatment: oral pan-JAK inhibitor, 5-10 mg twice daily. PBMCs, the starting material, were the source of sorted CD4+ and CD8+ T cells. Extraction and reverse transcription of RNA yielded cDNA as the sequencing template. Assay used: immunoSEQ multiplex PCR; TCRdb lists only in-frame clones, some missing. The sample yields 170,000 or so clones, roughly three fifths seen once. The sample originates from a study of CD8+ T cells in alopecia areata. Turning to the study itself: Treated patients were given oral tofacitinib, which was dosed at 5 to 10 mg twice daily. Severity scores in treated patients reflected the percentage of scalp affected.

Trimming shortened V by 4 bases and J by 8 bases, and 8 bases separated the two germline ends. Germline loops: CDR1 MGHRA, CDR2 YSYEKL. CDR3 length: 11 residues. The chain couples TRBV4-1 to TRBJ1-1; no reliable D call. The source of this sequence is a human donor with alopecia areata. The material sequenced was CD8+ T cells sorted from blood, taken at week 24, from a patient treated with tofacitinib. DNA of the CDR3: TGCGCCAGCAGCCGGGAAGAGGAAGCTTTCTTT. Protein product: CASSREEEAFF.